The 18 T cell receptor beta chains listed next were all sequenced from one sample in a study of human T cells and chemical hapten exposure. The time point: patch test 1, 2 weeks after DPC sensitization. Treatment described: therapeutic diphenylcyclopropenone sensitization with weekly scalp DPC. TCRdb processed the RACE reads anew with MiXCR; each CDR3 protein has one entry. Among approximately 79,000 distinct CDR3 sequences, 10% were seen once, and the ten largest hold about 1.3%. This sample comprised whole blood, obtained in connection with sensitization to the hapten diphenylcyclopropenone (DPC). Source of these receptors: a woman aged 45-65 years with alopecia areata. Some clones in this sample may be carry-over from other donors' samples.

Many counts were recorded for this clonotype. The genes are TRBV6-6 and TRBJ2-3, with D perhaps TRBD2 (6 bases). This CDR3 comprises 15 residues. The germline V gene has CDR1 MNHNY and CDR2 SVGAGI (reference sequence). Trimming removed 7 bases at V and 3 bases at J, with 17 bases between. The CDR3 sequence is CASTNGGIGTDTQYF. CDR3 coding DNA: TGTGCCAGCACCAACGGGGGAATTGGGACAGATACGCAGTATTTT.

This chain links TRBV6-2 or TRBV6-3 with TRBJ1-5; D not resolved. Trimming took 8 bases from V and 0 from J, leaving 14 bases between them. CDR1 is MNHEY, CDR2 SVGEGT, per germline. The CDR3 contains 15 residues. The CDR3 sequence: CASGRQAHSNQPQHF. The CDR3 nucleotides read TGTGCCAGCGGTCGACAAGCGCATAGCAATCAGCCCCAGCATTTT.

V and J are TRBV6-1 and TRBJ2-3, with 12 bases aligning to TRBD2. From germline, CDR1 is MNHNS and CDR2 SASEGT. Trimming cost V 3 bases and J 5 bases; bases outside gene matches: 15. The CDR3 is 19 amino acids. This CDR3 reads CASSELGIGLAGRGDTQYF. The CDR3 coding sequence is TGTGCCAGCAGTGAGCTAGGGATCGGACTAGCGGGGAGGGGAGATACGCAGTATTTT.

This clonotype was seen a few times. The chain recombines TRBV6-5 with TRBJ2-5, with D perhaps matching TRBD2 (6 bases). The germline V gene has CDR1 MNHEY and CDR2 SVGAGI. The CDR3 extends over 17 amino acids. V was shortened by 5 bases and J by 2 bases, with 21 bases between the two germline ends. CDR3 sequence: CASSTGDQRALQETQYF. As DNA, the CDR3 is TGTGCCAGCAGTACCGGGGATCAGCGGGCCCTTCAAGAGACCCAGTACTTC.

This clonotype was detected ten times or more. The V and J genes are TRBV14 and TRBJ2-3; 9 positions agree with TRBD2. CDR3 size: 20 residues. In germline, CDR1 is SGHDN, CDR2 FVKESK. J was trimmed by 7 bases and V by 4 bases; bases with no gene match: 24. The CDR3 reads CASSPVFGLTSGGGVHTQYF. The CDR3 bases are TGTGCCAGCAGCCCGGTGTTTGGCCTGACTAGCGGAGGAGGTGTGCATACGCAGTATTTT.

This clonotype came up a few times. V is TRBV12-3 or TRBV12-4 and J is TRBJ2-1; the D gene is possibly TRBD2 (5 bases). This CDR3 contains 13 residues. Trimming pared 7 bases from V and 7 bases from J, leaving 14 bases between. This CDR3 reads CASTIGGENEQFF. The CDR3 DNA is TGTGCCAGCACCATAGGTGGGGAGAATGAGCAGTTCTTC.

This sequence joins TRBV19 and TRBJ2-1, with TRBD2 matching over 8 bases. Trimming removed 2 bases from V and 3 bases from J; junction bases left unmatched: 3. The CDR3 contains 15 residues. Germline V CDR1 and CDR2: LNHDA, SQIVND (reference sequence). CDR3 residues: CASSIRLAGYNEQFF. In DNA form, the CDR3 reads TGTGCCAGTAGTATAAGGCTAGCGGGCTACAATGAGCAGTTCTTC.

Only a few counts were recorded for this clonotype. The J gene is TRBJ1-6, the V gene TRBV6-1; D uncertain. V dropped 5 bases and J dropped 8 bases, with 10 bases sitting between them. The CDR3 has 13 amino acids. The germline V gene encodes CDR1 MNHNS and CDR2 SASEGT. CDR3: CASSPSGDSPLHF. DNA of the CDR3: TGTGCCAGCAGTCCGTCCGGCGATTCACCCCTCCACTTT.

CDR3 protein: CSAPTSAYEQYF. Written as DNA, the CDR3 is TGCAGTGCGCCGACTAGCGCCTACGAGCAGTACTTC. V gene TRBV20-1 combines with J gene TRBJ2-7, with TRBD2 matching 8 bases. V was pared by 6 bases and J by 2 bases, with 3 bases of the junction left unmatched. The CDR3 runs 12 residues. Germline CDR1 reads DFQATT; CDR2 reads SNEGSKA (reference sequence).

The chain couples TRBV6-1 to TRBJ2-2, with D perhaps TRBD1 (6 bases). CDR1 and CDR2 (germline): MNHNS, SASEGT. CDR3 length: 15 residues. Trimming removed 2 bases at V and 5 bases at J, with 12 bases between. CDR3 DNA sequence: TGTGCCAGCAGTGAAACTGCAGGGGATACCGGGGAGCTGTTTTTT. It yields the protein CASSETAGDTGELFF.

This clonotype was detected only a few times. The V and J genes are TRBV7-8 and TRBJ2-7; a weak D match, TRBD2 (5 bases). Germline assignment: CDR1 SGHVS and CDR2 FQNEAQ. V was pared by 1 base and J by 7 bases, with 11 bases between. The CDR3 is 13 residues long. Here the CDR3 DNA reads TGTGCCAGCAGCTTAGGCGCAGGCGGGGAGCAGTACTTC. Protein: CASSLGAGGEQYF.

The rearrangement uses TRBV29-1 and TRBJ1-2; D is unclear. This CDR3 contains 8 residues. Germline V gives CDR1 SQVTM, CDR2 ANQGSEA. Trimming removed 0 bases at V and 13 bases at J, with 3 bases between. CDR3 sequence reads: CSVEESTF. The CDR3 DNA sequence: TGCAGCGTTGAAGAGTCCACCTTC.

The chain couples TRBV11-1 to TRBJ2-7; 8 bases agree with TRBD1. V shed 4 bases and J 1 base; nucleotides not matched to a gene: 3. From germline, CDR1 is SGHAT and CDR2 FQDESV (reference sequence). This CDR3 spans 14 amino acids. CDR3 residues: CASSYRTGSYEQYF. The CDR3 nucleotides read TGTGCCAGCAGCTACCGGACAGGGTCCTACGAGCAGTACTTC. The entire variable domain, with the rest obtained from reference TRBV11-1 and TRBJ2-7, is as follows: EAEVAQSPRYKITEKSQAVAFWCDPISGHATLYWYRQILGQGPELLVQFQDESVVDDSQLPKDRFSAERLKGVDSTLKIQPAELGDSAMYLCASSYRTGSYEQYFGPGTRLTVT.

The table lists this clonotype with many counts. V is TRBV7-2 and J is TRBJ2-7; 16 nucleotides agree with TRBD2. CDR3 size: 19 residues. CDR1 is SGHTA, CDR2 FQGNSA, per germline. The V and J ends lost 5 bases and 3 bases, in that order; junction bases with no gene match: 13. CDR3 sequence reads: CASSKISGLAGGPDYEQYF. CDR3 in DNA: TGTGCCAGCAGCAAAATCTCGGGACTAGCGGGAGGGCCCGACTACGAGCAGTACTTC.

This clonotype occurred many times. The J gene is TRBJ1-3, the V gene TRBV6-5; weak D call: TRBD1 (6 bases). Trimming took 5 bases from V and 0 from J, leaving 11 bases between them. This CDR3 comprises 15 residues. Germline assignment: CDR1 MNHEY and CDR2 SVGAGI. The DNA of the CDR3 is TGTGCCAGCAGTGTCCAGGGGCCCTCTGGAAACACCATATATTTT. It codes for CASSVQGPSGNTIYF.

This sequence joins TRBV14 and TRBJ1-1; D possibly corresponds to TRBD1 (6 bases). This CDR3 is 17 amino acids long. Trimming took 1 base from V and 1 from J, leaving 16 bases between them. Germline assignment: CDR1 SGHDN and CDR2 FVKESK. The CDR3 region is CASSQVGRRGANTEAFF. For the CDR3, the DNA is TGTGCCAGCAGCCAAGTAGGGAGGAGGGGGGCGAACACTGAAGCTTTCTTT.

V and J are TRBV28 and TRBJ1-1; D ambiguous. The CDR3 runs to 15 residues. CDR1 is MDHEN and CDR2 is SYDVKM in the germline V gene. The germline V and J ends were trimmed by 4 bases and 1 base, with 13 bases remaining between them. The CDR3 loop is CASSSAPVGNTEAFF. The CDR3 bases are TGTGCCAGCAGTTCCGCACCAGTAGGGAACACTGAAGCTTTCTTT.

In this sample, this clonotype turned up a few times. The V and J genes are TRBV7-3 and TRBJ2-1, with D possibly called TRBD1 or TRBD2 (5 bases each). In germline, CDR1 is SGHTA, CDR2 FQGTGA. This CDR3 comprises 14 residues. The ends were cut back, 5 bases at V and 10 bases at J, with 18 bases in the middle. The CDR3 DNA reads as TGTGCCAGCAGCCGGGACGCCTCGATAGGGGAGCAGTTCTTC. As protein: CASSRDASIGEQFF.